Following are 20 T cell receptor beta chains from one sample sequenced in a study of T-cell memory formation after mild COVID-19. Each CDR3 protein gets one entry after TCRdb re-called the 5' RACE reads with MiXCR. The sample carries tens of thousands of distinct CDR3 sequences, 9% to 9.5% recorded once. Sequencing was performed on PBMCs or a T cell subset sorted from them (not recorded which). The receptor source for this set is a young man who had mild COVID-19 (a few samples of this study predate the infection). Cell type and time point are not known.

This clonotype has a count of ten or more. The chain links TRBV12-3 or TRBV12-4 to TRBJ2-1; TRBD2 aligns across 12 bases. With V trimmed by 4 bases and J by 15 bases, 7 bases remained unmatched. The CDR3 spans 13 residues. The CDR3, as DNA: TGTGCCAGCAGTTCACTAGCGGGGGGCTCCGGGTTCTTC. It encodes CASSSLAGGSGFF.

This clonotype showed up just a few times. The chain has TRBV7-9 and TRBJ1-6; D not resolved. Germline V gene lookup returns CDR1 SEHNR and CDR2 FQNEAQ (reference sequence). V was trimmed by 6 bases and J by 8 bases, leaving 8 bases between them. The CDR3 has 12 residues. The CDR3 DNA reads TGTGCCAGCAGGAAAGGTGATTCACCCCTCCACTTT. Its protein is CASRKGDSPLHF. The full variable domain, completed using reference TRBV7-9 and TRBJ1-6, is DTGVSQNPRHKITKRGQNVTFRCDPISEHNRLYWYRQTLGQGPEFLTYFQNEAQLEKSRLLSDRFSAERPKGSFSTLEIQRTEQGDSAMYLCASRKGDSPLHFGNGTRLTVT.

This clonotype came up a few times. The J gene is TRBJ1-3, the V gene TRBV27; D is perhaps TRBD1 (6 bases). Germline CDR1 reads MNHEY; CDR2 reads SMNVEV (reference sequence). The CDR3 is made up of 15 amino acids. V was cut by 6 bases and J by 6 bases, with 18 bases left in between. The CDR3 sequence is CASSRRGRGENTIYF. The CDR3 bases are TGTGCCAGCAGCCGACGAGGCAGGGGAGAAAACACCATATATTTT.

This sequence joins TRBV30 and TRBJ2-7; a possible D gene is TRBD1 (6 bases). This CDR3 is 12 amino acids long. Germline CDR1 is GTSNPN and CDR2 is SVGIG (reference sequence). The ends were cut back, 0 bases at V and 4 bases at J, with 7 bases in the middle. CDR3 sequence: CAWSVQGYEQYF. The CDR3 DNA is TGTGCCTGGAGTGTACAGGGATACGAGCAGTACTTC.

This rearrangement joins TRBV7-2 to TRBJ1-1; D not resolved. This CDR3 comprises 13 residues. CDR1 is SGHTA and CDR2 is FQGNSA in the germline V gene. V lost 3 bases and J 2 bases, leaving 7 bases between the germline ends. CDR3 sequence reads: CASSLYSNTEAFF. As DNA, the CDR3 is TGTGCCAGCAGCTTGTACAGTAACACTGAAGCTTTCTTT.

The chain uses TRBV7-3 and TRBJ1-1, with D maybe TRBD1 (5 bases). CDR3 length: 14 amino acids. Germline assignment: CDR1 SGHTA and CDR2 FQGTGA. V lost 1 base and J 3 bases, leaving 9 bases between the germline ends. The CDR3 reads CASSLREGDTEAFF. Written as DNA, the CDR3 is TGTGCCAGCAGCTTAAGGGAAGGGGACACTGAAGCTTTCTTT.

This clonotype occurred many times. The gene calls are TRBV10-3 and TRBJ2-7; no reliable D call. Germline loops: CDR1 ENHRY, CDR2 SYGVKD. The CDR3 is made up of 13 amino acids. V was trimmed by 10 bases and J by 6 bases, leaving 19 bases between them. CDR3 nucleotides: TGTGCCACCAAAGGCTCCCAAGTCGGCGAGCAGTACTTC. It is translated as CATKGSQVGEQYF.

This clonotype was counted many times. The gene calls are TRBV7-8 and TRBJ2-7; 9 bases fit TRBD1. V dropped 3 bases and J dropped 5; count of bases not matched to a gene: 8. This CDR3 comprises 15 residues. Germline loops: CDR1 SGHVS, CDR2 FQNEAQ. The CDR3 DNA reads TGTGCCAGCAGCTTCCCCGGGACAGGGAGAAACGAGCAGTACTTC. Residues: CASSFPGTGRNEQYF.

A few counts support this clonotype. The rearrangement uses TRBV20-1 and TRBJ1-2, with a tentative D call TRBD1 (6 bases). CDR1 is DFQATT, CDR2 SNEGSKA, per germline (reference sequence). The CDR3 contains 15 residues. V was pared by 0 bases and J by 6 bases, with 17 bases between. CDR3 bases: TGCAGTGCTAGAGACCCCTCGGGACAATCGAATGGCTACACCTTC. Its protein product is CSARDPSGQSNGYTF.

This clonotype was observed a few times. The V call is TRBV28, the J call TRBJ2-7; 9 bases agree with TRBD1. Germline CDR1 and CDR2: MDHEN and SYDVKM. The CDR3 is made up of 15 amino acids. V shed 1 base, J shed 5 bases, and the junction held 6 bases outside the gene matches. The DNA of the CDR3 is TGTGCCAGCAGTTTATCCGGGACAGGGTACAACGAGCAGTACTTC. Translated, it gives CASSLSGTGYNEQYF.

The chain couples TRBV5-1 to TRBJ2-1; TRBD2 matches at 9 bases. This CDR3 is 18 amino acids long. The germline CDR1 and CDR2 sequences are SGHRS and YFSETQ. J lost 0 bases, V lost 5 bases, and 12 bases had no gene match. The CDR3 spells CASRPTAGGRSSYNEQFF. In DNA form, the CDR3 reads TGCGCCAGCAGGCCGACAGCGGGGGGCCGAAGCTCCTACAATGAGCAGTTCTTC.

The chain carries TRBV5-1 and TRBJ2-7, with D unclear. The CDR3 totals 13 residues. V lost 4 bases to trimming and J lost 6 bases, with 14 bases between them. The V gene's germline CDR1 is SGHRS and CDR2 YFSETQ. The CDR3 sequence is CASSTGVSGEQYF. The CDR3 DNA reads TGCGCCAGCAGCACTGGGGTGTCAGGCGAGCAGTACTTC.

This clonotype showed up just a few times. This chain joins TRBV18 and TRBJ1-4; no clear D. V lost 3 bases and J lost 8, with 10 bases in between. CDR3 length: 13 residues. The germline V gene has CDR1 KGHSH and CDR2 LQKENI. CDR3 nucleotide sequence: TGTGCCAGCTCACCTGTGGGGAAGGAAAAACTGTTTTTT. It is translated as CASSPVGKEKLFF.

V usage is TRBV5-6 and J usage is TRBJ1-6; D ambiguous. Trimming left V 0 bases short and J 6 bases short, with 10 bases between. The germline CDR1 and CDR2 sequences are SGHDT and YYEEEE. The CDR3 spans 15 residues. The CDR3 coding sequence is TGTGCCAGCAGCTTGGCTGGGAGGGTTAATTCACCCCTCCACTTT. This translates into CASSLAGRVNSPLHF.

This clonotype was detected a few times. This rearrangement joins TRBV4-2 to TRBJ1-4, with D unclear. From germline, CDR1 is LGHNA and CDR2 YNFKEQ. The CDR3 length is 14 residues. Trimming stripped 0 bases from V and 8 bases from J, with 10 bases between. The CDR3 nucleotides are TGTGCCAGCAGCCAAGATCGGACGCAAGAAAAACTGTTTTTT. It translates to CASSQDRTQEKLFF.

The chain carries TRBV5-1 and TRBJ2-5; D unclear. V was pared by 7 bases and J by 3 bases, with 13 bases between. This CDR3 spans 13 amino acids. Germline V CDR1 and CDR2: SGHRS, YFSETQ. CDR3 sequence: CASSTGSKETQYF. The CDR3 bases are TGCGCCAGCTCCACCGGATCCAAAGAGACCCAGTACTTC.

This clonotype was seen repeatedly, ten times or more. The J gene is TRBJ2-1, the V gene TRBV7-6; 15 positions agree with TRBD2. Germline V gene sequence: CDR1 SGHVS, CDR2 FNYEAQ. Trimming removed 2 bases from V and 10 bases from J; junction bases left unmatched: 3. CDR3 length equals 15 residues. In DNA form, the CDR3 reads TGTGCCAGCAGCTTAACCGGACTAGCGGGGGGGGAGCAGTTCTTC. It yields the protein CASSLTGLAGGEQFF.

The chain joins TRBV11-2 to TRBJ1-1; D is unresolved. The germline V and J ends were trimmed by 1 base and 7 bases, with 13 bases remaining between them. Germline V lookup: CDR1 SGHAT, CDR2 FQNNGV. This CDR3 is built from 14 residues. The DNA of the CDR3 is TGTGCCAGCAGCTTAGGTGGCCTCCTTTTTGAAGCTTTCTTT. It yields the protein CASSLGGLLFEAFF.

This clonotype occurred many times. The chain joins TRBV7-8 to TRBJ2-7, with D perhaps matching TRBD1 (5 bases). CDR1 and CDR2 (germline): SGHVS, FQNEAQ. Trimming cost V 2 bases and J 3 bases, with 8 bases left between them. This CDR3 contains 13 residues. CDR3 DNA: TGTGCCAGCAGCTTAAGGGGTGACTACGAGCAGTACTTC. It translates to CASSLRGDYEQYF.

The rearrangement joins TRBV12-5 to TRBJ1-4; weak D call: TRBD1 (6 bases). The germline V gene has CDR1 LGHNT and CDR2 FRNRAP. Trimming shortened V by 6 bases and J by 1 base, and 9 bases separated the two germline ends. This CDR3 has 14 amino acids. The CDR3 here is CASGRDKTNEKLFF. The DNA of the CDR3 is TGTGCTAGTGGCCGGGACAAAACTAATGAAAAACTGTTTTTT.